The next 32 T cell receptor beta chains were all read from a single sample in a study of cytomegalovirus exposure and HLA in healthy donors. TCRdb's table, derived via immunoSEQ multiplex PCR, lists solely in-frame clones and lacks some. Of about 110,000 clones listed, roughly 90% are singletons. The sample was PBMCs. These receptors were collected from a woman aged 18-30 years in good health and CMV-seronegative.

A note on this clone: Other DNA sequences in this sample translate to the same CDR3. The chain uses TRBV11-3 and TRBJ1-1; D is possibly TRBD1 (6 bases). Trimming took 8 bases from V and 4 from J, leaving 14 bases between them. The CDR3 runs 13 residues. Germline V gene data show CDR1 as SGHNT and CDR2 as YENEEA. CDR3 nucleotide sequence: TGTGCCAGCTCCGCGGGGGGCGGCACTGAAGCTTTCTTT. As protein: CASSAGGGTEAFF.

This clone was counted only a few times. The chain carries TRBV18 and TRBJ2-2; a possible D gene is TRBD1 (6 bases). The germline V and J ends were trimmed by 1 base and 7 bases, with 13 bases remaining between them. CDR3 size: 15 residues. Germline V CDR1 and CDR2: KGHSH, LQKENI. The CDR3 coding sequence is TGTGCCAGCTCACCACGACAGGTCGTCGGCGGGGAGCTGTTTTTT. Residues: CASSPRQVVGGELFF.

The gene calls are TRBV20-1 and TRBJ1-1; D gene uncertain. In germline, CDR1 is DFQATT, CDR2 SNEGSKA (reference sequence). The CDR3 extends over 11 amino acids. Deletions cut 6 bases from V and 11 bases from J, with 16 bases between. CDR3 loop: CSAPGPGGAFF. For the CDR3, the DNA is TGCAGTGCCCCTGGACCGGGAGGCGCTTTCTTT.

V and J are TRBV28 and TRBJ2-1; TRBD2 agrees at 8 bases. J lost 5 bases, V lost 5 bases, and 8 bases had no gene match. Looked up from germline, CDR1 is MDHEN and CDR2 is SYDVKM. The CDR3 extends over 15 amino acids. CDR3 sequence reads: CASSTIAGINNEQFF. The CDR3 region has the DNA TGTGCCAGCAGTACCATAGCGGGAATAAACAATGAGCAGTTCTTC.

The rearrangement joins TRBV6-4 to TRBJ2-1; the match to TRBD2 covers 8 bases. This CDR3 is built from 15 residues. Trimming at V came to 4 bases and at J to 3 bases, leaving 5 bases not matched to a gene. The germline V gene encodes CDR1 MRHNA and CDR2 SNTAGT. The CDR3 protein is CASSVTSGYYNEQFF. As DNA, the CDR3 is TGTGCCAGCAGTGTCACTAGCGGATACTACAATGAGCAGTTCTTC.

The genes are TRBV25-1 and TRBJ2-7; a weak D match, TRBD1 (7 bases). The germline V gene has CDR1 MGHDK and CDR2 SYGVNS. CDR3 length equals 12 residues. V was cut by 6 bases and J by 7 bases, with 13 bases left in between. CDR3 residues: CASRDQGGEQYF. In DNA, the CDR3 is TGTGCCAGCAGAGACCAGGGGGGTGAGCAGTACTTC.

The V and J genes are TRBV7-9 and TRBJ1-4, with 7 bases that match TRBD1. This CDR3 spans 14 amino acids. The J segment lost 8 bases and the V segment lost 4 bases, leaving 7 bases of the junction unmatched. Germline assignment: CDR1 SEHNR and CDR2 FQNEAQ (reference sequence). CDR3 in amino acids: CASSSPTGKEKLFF. The CDR3 DNA follows: TGTGCCAGCAGCTCCCCGACAGGGAAGGAAAAACTGTTTTTT.

J is TRBJ1-2 and V is TRBV28; unclear D gene. The CDR3 has 13 amino acids. Deletions cut 2 bases from V and 8 bases from J, with 12 bases between. Per germline, CDR1 MDHEN and CDR2 SYDVKM. The CDR3 loop is CASSLLAPRGYTF. The CDR3 region has the DNA TGTGCCAGCAGTTTACTGGCTCCACGCGGCTACACCTTC.

V usage is TRBV9 and J usage is TRBJ2-1; TRBD2 is a possible D gene (5 bases). The germline gives CDR1 SGDLS, CDR2 YYNGEE. The CDR3 totals 12 residues. V was pared by 5 bases and J by 12 bases, with 15 bases between. The CDR3 coding sequence is TGTGCCAGCAGGGAGATAACTAGTGTGCAGTTCTTC. Its protein is CASREITSVQFF. The whole variable domain, filled in from reference TRBV9 and TRBJ2-1, reads DSGVTQTPKHLITATGQRVTLRCSPRSGDLSVYWYQQSLDQGLQFLIQYYNGEERAKGNILERFSAQQFPDLHSELNLSSLELGDSALYFCASREITSVQFFGPGTRLTVL.

The V and J genes are TRBV7-6 and TRBJ2-3; TRBD1 matches 10 bases. From germline, CDR1 is SGHVS and CDR2 FNYEAQ. V lost 0 bases, J lost 6 bases, and 3 bases stayed unmatched. This CDR3 contains 15 residues. In DNA, the CDR3 is TGTGCCAGCAGCTTAGCGGGACAGGGGTTGGATACGCAGTATTTT. Its translation is CASSLAGQGLDTQYF. The entire variable domain, with the rest obtained from reference TRBV7-6 and TRBJ2-3, is as follows: GAGVSQSPRYKVTKRGQDVALRCDPISGHVSLYWYRQALGQGPEFLTYFNYEAQQDKSGLPNDRFSAERPEGSISTLTIQRTEQRDSAMYRCASSLAGQGLDTQYFGPGTRLTVL.

This chain uses TRBV6-6 with TRBJ1-2; weak D call: TRBD1 (5 bases). CDR3 size: 11 residues. V dropped 4 bases and J dropped 7 bases, with 7 bases sitting between them. Germline V CDR1 and CDR2: MNHNY, SVGAGI (reference sequence). CDR3 sequence reads: CASSWGGGYTF. The CDR3 nucleotides read TGTGCCAGCAGTTGGGGGGGTGGCTACACCTTC.

This clone has a handful of counts. The chain carries TRBV14 and TRBJ1-2; D remains unclear. Trimming pared 1 base from V and 4 bases from J, leaving 7 bases between. CDR1 and CDR2 (germline): SGHDN, FVKESK. The CDR3 spans 13 residues. The CDR3 loop is CASSQAGLYGYTF. The DNA of the CDR3 is TGTGCCAGCAGCCAAGCAGGACTCTATGGCTACACCTTC.

The V call is TRBV29-1, the J call TRBJ2-5; 10 bases agree with TRBD2. V lost 6 bases and J lost 0; bases outside the gene matches: 7. CDR3 length: 15 residues. Germline CDR1 SQVTM, CDR2 ANQGSEA. DNA of the CDR3: TGCAGCGTGGGAGTAGCGGGGGGAGACCAAGAGACCCAGTACTTC. It codes for CSVGVAGGDQETQYF. Full variable domain (rest looked up from reference TRBV29-1 and TRBJ2-5): SAVISQKPSRDICQRGTSLTIQCQVDSQVTMMFWYRQQPGQSLTLIATANQGSEATYESGFVIDKFPISRPNLTFSTLTVSNMSPEDSSIYLCSVGVAGGDQETQYFGPGTRLLVL.

The chain uses TRBV30 and TRBJ2-3; no firm D call. CDR1 is GTSNPN and CDR2 is SVGIG in the germline V gene (reference sequence). There are 12 residues in the CDR3. Trimming removed 1 base at V and 11 bases at J, with 13 bases between. CDR3 in amino acids: CAWSARIAGQYF. The CDR3 bases are TGTGCCTGGAGTGCCCGGATAGCTGGGCAGTATTTT.

The chain uses TRBV28 and TRBJ1-1; 7 bases map to TRBD1. CDR1 and CDR2 from the germline V gene are MDHEN and SYDVKM. This CDR3 has 12 amino acids. Trimming at V came to 2 bases and at J to 8 bases, leaving 2 bases not matched to a gene. CDR3 sequence reads: CASSLPTGEAFF. CDR3 nucleotides: TGTGCCAGCAGTTTACCGACAGGGGAAGCTTTCTTT.

The CDR3 DNA sequence: TGTGCCAGCACCTCAGGTTACTCCTACAATGAGCAGTTCTTC. This sequence encodes CASTSGYSYNEQFF. The chain recombines TRBV27 with TRBJ2-1; D remains unclear. CDR1 MNHEY and CDR2 SMNVEV come from the germline V gene (reference sequence). Trimming cost V 7 bases and J 0 bases, with 10 bases left between them. This CDR3 is 14 amino acids long.

This chain uses TRBV19 with TRBJ2-7; D not resolved. Trimming pared 5 bases from V and 0 bases from J, leaving 8 bases between. Germline V gives CDR1 LNHDA, CDR2 SQIVND (reference sequence). The CDR3 consists of 13 residues. The CDR3 DNA is TGTGCCAGTAGTTATGGCGGCTCCTACGAGCAGTACTTC. Translation: CASSYGGSYEQYF. Looking up the rest from reference TRBV19 and TRBJ2-7 gives the full variable domain: DGGITQSPKYLFRKEGQNVTLSCEQNLNHDAMYWYRQDPGQGLRLIYYSQIVNDFQKGDIAEGYSVSREKKESFPLTVTSAQKNPTAFYLCASSYGGSYEQYFGPGTRLTVT.

The chain has TRBV5-1 and TRBJ1-5, with D possibly being TRBD1 (6 bases). This CDR3 has 15 residues. Per germline, CDR1 SGHRS and CDR2 YFSETQ. Between the trimmed V and J ends, which lost 2 bases and 6 bases, there was a span of 15 bases. The CDR3 nucleotides read TGCGCCAGCAGCTTAGGGAACAGGGACGGTCAGCCCCAGCATTTT. This translates into CASSLGNRDGQPQHF.

This chain links TRBV4-2 with TRBJ2-1; TRBD2 agrees at 7 bases. The CDR3 runs 15 residues. Germline loops: CDR1 LGHNA, CDR2 YNFKEQ. After removal of 4 bases from V and 6 bases from J, the junction contained 9 bases not matched to a gene. CDR3 sequence reads: CASSPSGGGANEQFF. CDR3 nucleotide sequence: TGTGCCAGCAGCCCGTCCGGGGGAGGGGCCAATGAGCAGTTCTTC.

V and J are TRBV14 and TRBJ2-1; D perhaps matches TRBD2 (6 bases). Germline CDR1 reads SGHDN; CDR2 reads FVKESK. The CDR3 is made up of 16 amino acids. V lost 4 bases and J lost 7, with 20 bases in between. CDR3 nucleotides: TGTGCCAGCAGCCTCGTCGGGGGTCGATTGGAGAATGAGCAGTTCTTC. Protein sequence: CASSLVGGRLENEQFF.

The rearrangement links TRBV6-1 to TRBJ1-4; the D is unclear. This CDR3 spans 15 amino acids. CDR1 MNHNS and CDR2 SASEGT come from the germline V gene. V was cut by 2 bases and J by 7 bases, with 14 bases left in between. The CDR3 DNA sequence: TGTGCCAGCAGTGAAAACCCGAGCGTGGGTGAAAAACTGTTTTTT. Its protein product is CASSENPSVGEKLFF.

The V and J genes are TRBV7-2 and TRBJ2-1; maybe TRBD2 (5 bases). The CDR3 runs to 13 residues. V lost 5 bases to trimming and J lost 14 bases, with 19 bases between them. Germline CDR1 and CDR2: SGHTA and FQGNSA. CDR3 loop: CASSRILVSWEFF. CDR3 in DNA: TGTGCCAGCAGCAGAATACTAGTGAGTTGGGAGTTCTTC.

This chain joins TRBV28 and TRBJ2-7; 8 nucleotides agree with TRBD2. Germline trimming cut 4 bases from V and 0 bases from J; bases unmatched to any gene: 2. Per germline, CDR1 MDHEN and CDR2 SYDVKM. The CDR3 consists of 14 residues. CDR3 loop: CASSSGTSSYEQYF. CDR3 nucleotide sequence: TGTGCCAGCAGTTCCGGGACTAGCTCCTACGAGCAGTACTTC.

The chain carries TRBV27 and TRBJ1-2, with D uncertain. This CDR3 contains 14 residues. Germline CDR1 reads MNHEY; CDR2 reads SMNVEV (reference sequence). Deletions cut 5 bases from V and 8 bases from J, with 18 bases between. As DNA, the CDR3 is TGTGCCAGCAGTCCCCTGACCCAAACGGGGGGCTACACCTTC. Its translation is CASSPLTQTGGYTF.

The J gene is TRBJ1-5, the V gene TRBV7-2; a weak D match, TRBD1 (5 bases). Germline V lookup: CDR1 SGHTA, CDR2 FQGNSA. The V gene lost 4 bases and the J gene lost 5 bases, with 9 bases spanning the gap. The CDR3 is 13 amino acids. CDR3 coding DNA: TGTGCCAGCAGCTCTCAGGGTGATCAGCCCCAGCATTTT. Its protein product is CASSSQGDQPQHF.

This rearrangement joins TRBV19 to TRBJ1-1; 9 nucleotides line up with TRBD1. This CDR3 is 17 amino acids long. Germline CDR1 LNHDA, CDR2 SQIVND (reference sequence). With V trimmed by 4 bases and J by 5 bases, 14 bases remained unmatched. CDR3 loop: CASSTLQGQGRTTEAFF. The CDR3 DNA is TGTGCCAGTAGTACTTTACAGGGACAGGGCCGTACTACTGAAGCTTTCTTT.

The chain recombines TRBV4-1 with TRBJ1-4; tentative D call: TRBD1 (5 bases). Germline V lookup: CDR1 MGHRA, CDR2 YSYEKL. CDR3 length: 14 amino acids. Trimming took off 0 bases at V and 7 bases at J, with 9 bases between the two ends. The CDR3 DNA follows: TGCGCCAGCAGCCAAGATCCGGGGGGTGAAAAACTGTTTTTT. It is translated as CASSQDPGGEKLFF.

There are a few counts of this clone. The chain links TRBV19 to TRBJ2-5; TRBD2 is a possible D gene (6 bases). Trimming cost V 1 base and J 5 bases, with 11 bases left between them. There are 14 residues in the CDR3. The germline CDR1 and CDR2 sequences are LNHDA and SQIVND (reference sequence). CDR3 sequence (DNA): TGTGCCAGTAGTATAGGGGGAAGCGGGGAGACCCAGTACTTC. Its protein is CASSIGGSGETQYF.

This clone has a single count. The chain joins TRBV19 to TRBJ2-2; possibly TRBD1 for D (6 bases). Germline CDR1 reads LNHDA; CDR2 reads SQIVND (reference sequence). V lost 10 bases and J 6 bases, leaving 15 bases between the germline ends. CDR3 size: 13 residues. In DNA, the CDR3 is TGTGCCACCCCAGTAGGGGGATCCGGGGAGCTGTTTTTT. Protein sequence: CATPVGGSGELFF.

This clone was detected only a few times. V and J are TRBV30 and TRBJ2-2; 10 positions agree with TRBD2. Trimming took 2 bases from V and 8 from J; bases not matched to a gene: 2. The CDR3 consists of 13 residues. Germline V gene data show CDR1 as GTSNPN and CDR2 as SVGIG (reference sequence). Written as DNA, the CDR3 is TGTGCCTGGAGTCAGGGACTAGCGGGGGAGCTGTTTTTT. Amino acid sequence: CAWSQGLAGELFF.

This clone has a single count. This rearrangement joins TRBV13 to TRBJ2-3; D is unresolved. Trimming pared 5 bases from V and 0 bases from J, leaving 18 bases between. Germline CDR1 is PRHDT and CDR2 is FYEKMQ (reference sequence). The CDR3 runs to 17 residues. CDR3 bases: TGTGCCAGCAGCCCCACCCCCGAGGTATCTAGCACAGATACGCAGTATTTT. Protein sequence: CASSPTPEVSSTDTQYF. Full variable domain (rest looked up from reference TRBV13 and TRBJ2-3): AAGVIQSPRHLIKEKRETATLKCYPIPRHDTVYWYQQGPGQDPQFLISFYEKMQSDKGSIPDRFSAQQFSDYHSELNMSSLELGDSALYFCASSPTPEVSSTDTQYFGPGTRLTVL.

The V and J genes are TRBV4-3 and TRBJ1-5; 7 positions match TRBD1. Germline V gene sequence: CDR1 LGHNA, CDR2 YSLEER. Trimming at V came to 0 bases and at J to 2 bases, leaving 4 bases not matched to a gene. CDR3 size: 16 residues. The CDR3 region has the DNA TGCGCCAGCAGCCAAGAATTTGGACAGGGCAATCAGCCCCAGCATTTT. Translation gives CASSQEFGQGNQPQHF.